This T cell receptor (beta chain) stems from a study of T-cell memory formation after mild COVID-19. At the level of the study: Clustering of TCRs was largely donor specific. Findings and limits, study-wide: CD4/CD8 balance held among clones contracting day 15 to 85, and later expanders leaned CD4+.

CDR1 is SGHTA and CDR2 is FQGNSA in the germline V gene. V shed 1 base, J shed 4 bases, and the junction held 13 bases outside the gene matches. The CDR3 consists of 19 residues. This clonotype showed up just a few times. As yet, its antigen is unknown. TCRdb passed the 5' RACE reads through MiXCR, listing each CDR3 protein once. In the table there are 500,000 to 600,000 distinct CDR3 sequences, approximately 18% of which are singletons. The sequenced material came from PBMCs or a T cell subset sorted from them (not recorded which). This TCR was sampled from an adult woman who had mild COVID-19 (a few samples of this study predate the infection). Cell type and time point are not known. The rearrangement uses TRBV7-2 and TRBJ2-3; 11 nucleotides agree with TRBD2. CDR3 amino acids: CASSLVSFSGRALPDTQYF. The CDR3 nucleotides are TGTGCCAGCAGCTTAGTTAGTTTTAGCGGGAGGGCGCTCCCAGATACGCAGTATTTT. The variable domain in full, with the rest retrieved from reference TRBV7-2 and TRBJ2-3, is GAGVSQSPSNKVTEKGKDVELRCDPISGHTALYWYRQSLGQGLEFLIYFQGNSAPDKSGLPSDRFSAERTGGSVSTLTIQRTQQEDSAVYLCASSLVSFSGRALPDTQYFGPGTRLTVL.